This T cell receptor (beta chain) was sequenced for a study of T cell responses to AZD1222 COVID-19 vaccine. Study-wide background: Combined were second doses at about 4 or about 12 weeks. Study-level points and caveats: Unmutated variant regions reportedly attract nearly half of all spike-specific TCRs. Baseline seropositivity characterized only six or seven AZD1222 recipients. After the peak T cell response, and only then, were repertoires sampled.

Only in-frame clones appear in the TCRdb table, and some are missing; sequencing was by immunoSEQ multiplex PCR. The sample carries about 120,000 clones, roughly 84% recorded once. CDR1 and CDR2 from the germline V gene are LGHNA and YSLEER. V lost 1 base and J lost 2, with 6 bases in between. The length of the CDR3 is 14 residues. Comments on this clone: Its specificity is unknown.

This rearrangement joins TRBV4-3 to TRBJ2-1; D is ambiguous. The TCR originated in an adult in good health. The material sequenced was peripheral blood, taken on day 0 of AZD1222 vaccination. CDR3 region: CASSQGLTYNEQFF. The CDR3 nucleotides are TGCGCCAGCAGCCAAGGGCTCACCTACAATGAGCAGTTCTTC.